This T cell receptor beta chain was profiled in a study of T cell clones after liver transplantation. Study-wide context: A pre-transplant mixed lymphocyte reaction with TCRbeta sequencing defined graft-donor-reactive clones followed in post-transplant blood.

This CDR3 spans 11 amino acids. From germline, CDR1 is SGHAT and CDR2 FQNNGV. V shed 1 base and J shed 7 bases, with 5 bases lying between them. The assay was immunoSEQ multiplex PCR, and TCRdb's table has in-frame clones only and misses some. In the table there are 55,000 to 70,000 clones, roughly 92% of which are singletons. The clonotype was recovered from a human patient who received a liver transplant. Some T cells here may be from the graft donor. J is TRBJ2-7 and V is TRBV11-2; no definite D call. The starting material was CD4+ T cells from blood, obtained about 27 months after liver transplant. The CDR3: CASSLVYEQYF. CDR3 sequence (DNA): TGTGCCAGCAGCTTAGTATATGAGCAGTACTTC.